This T cell receptor (beta chain) was sequenced during a study of blood T cell repertoires in COVID-19. As handled by the study authors: Nucleated cell number was recorded as an estimate derived from reference gene primer amplification. Data came from immunoSEQ multiplex PCR; TCRdb stores just in-frame clones and leaves some out. For V, J and clone size, that table is used; D and trimming come from the DNA. This sample has about 160,000 clones, with approximately 87% found just once. With regard to this clone: Its ends do not fully match the called genes, so a read error is possible.

Patients in Seattle were enrolled during active infection, then followed longitudinally. This TCR was sampled from a woman between 65 and 79 years old with COVID-19, enrolled during active disease. Sequencing used peripheral blood.

CDR3 loop: CASSLDRASPLHF. In DNA, the CDR3 is TGTGCCAGCAGTTTGGACAGGGCTTCACCCCTCCACTTT. The V call is TRBV5-5, the J call TRBJ1-6; 8 bases agree with TRBD1. Germline CDR1 is SGHKS and CDR2 is YYEKEE (reference sequence). The CDR3 sequence is 13 residues long.